This is a list of T cell receptor beta chains from one sample in a study of shared T cell receptors in the human thymus. Method: immunoSEQ multiplex PCR; TCRdb's copy keeps in-frame clones and lacks some. The sample shows 600,000 or so clones, over 75% of them seen only once. The data were also submitted as part of a second study, on human thymus T cells.

The sequencing sample was made of thymocytes. The origin of the receptors is a boy under two years old with a congenital heart defect. The conserved cysteine and the conserved F or W are not part of the CDR3 here. Fields, in order: clone size, J gene, V gene, CDR3 protein. Where a row states a size, it is once, few, many or the class of an expanded clone; other rows omit it.

size: -; J: TRBJ2-5; V: TRBV5-6; CDR3: ASSGRTEETQY
size: -; J: TRBJ2-3; V: TRBV2; CDR3: ASSEKTSGRRRVGPDTQY
size: -; J: TRBJ2-3; V: TRBV5-1; CDR3: ASSVTLTHPTTDTQY
size: few; J: TRBJ2-1; V: TRBV5-4; CDR3: ASSRDRGFGNEQF
size: -; J: TRBJ1-6; V: TRBV7-2; CDR3: ASTLAPPGTDRNSPLH
size: -; J: TRBJ2-1; V: TRBV5-6; CDR3: ASSTKGREQF
size: -; J: TRBJ1-6; V: TRBV6-1; CDR3: ASSGQCCWRPYNSPLH
size: once; J: TRBJ2-5; V: TRBV5-5; CDR3: ASSLYGLETQY
size: once; J: TRBJ2-1; V: TRBV7-2; CDR3: ASSLGTSRKDEQF
size: -; J: TRBJ1-1; V: TRBV28; CDR3: ASSPSTGRLMNTEAF
size: -; J: TRBJ1-2; V: TRBV5-4; CDR3: ASSCGQGEVDGYT
size: -; J: TRBJ1-5; V: TRBV28; CDR3: ASSLFLPPLSNQPQH
size: -; J: TRBJ1-1; V: TRBV29-1; CDR3: SARRRDRGIWDTEAF
size: -; J: TRBJ1-2; V: TRBV5-1; CDR3: ASRGRSYGYT
size: few; J: TRBJ1-1; V: TRBV6-1; CDR3: ASSVSAVKGAEAF
size: -; J: TRBJ1-2; V: TRBV4-3; CDR3: ASSQVVPGTYGYT
size: once; J: TRBJ2-7; V: TRBV6-5; CDR3: ALAQGQGYEQY
size: -; J: TRBJ2-2; V: TRBV11-2; CDR3: ASSLDRGAPPSPGELF
size: -; J: TRBJ1-1; V: TRBV28; CDR3: ASSLRRGLNTEAF
size: -; J: TRBJ1-4; V: TRBV28; CDR3: ASSFPRGSNEKLF
size: few; J: TRBJ1-4; V: TRBV4-3; CDR3: ASSLRDREAKLF
size: -; J: TRBJ2-5; V: TRBV21-1; CDR3: ASSEPTEKY
size: -; J: TRBJ2-1; V: TRBV9; CDR3: ASSVLTSGSSYNEQF
size: -; J: TRBJ2-5; V: TRBV5-6; CDR3: ASSVRESKGRRRETQY
size: -; J: TRBJ2-1; V: TRBV4-3; CDR3: ASSQETLAGGSYNEQF
size: -; J: TRBJ1-3; V: TRBV11-2; CDR3: ASRVDSTNNIGNTIY
size: -; J: TRBJ2-7; V: TRBV15; CDR3: ATSKPGTSGRYEQY
size: -; J: TRBJ2-3; V: TRBV7-2; CDR3: ASKSAPDTQY
size: -; J: TRBJ1-1; V: TRBV7-8; CDR3: ASSFDGLFYTEAF
size: once; J: TRBJ2-4; V: TRBV7-2; CDR3: ASSGSTGGIQY
size: few; J: TRBJ1-4; V: TRBV2; CDR3: ASSELYRQATNEKLF
size: -; J: TRBJ1-3; V: TRBV10-1; CDR3: ASSHERTGRNTIY
size: -; J: TRBJ2-5; V: TRBV2; CDR3: ASRQGLRETQY
size: -; J: TRBJ1-2; V: TRBV28; CDR3: ASSLVRDFYGYT
size: -; J: TRBJ1-5; V: TRBV18; CDR3: ASSPVPGQGLGGQPQH
size: -; J: TRBJ1-1; V: TRBV2; CDR3: ASRGIGTGGNTEAF